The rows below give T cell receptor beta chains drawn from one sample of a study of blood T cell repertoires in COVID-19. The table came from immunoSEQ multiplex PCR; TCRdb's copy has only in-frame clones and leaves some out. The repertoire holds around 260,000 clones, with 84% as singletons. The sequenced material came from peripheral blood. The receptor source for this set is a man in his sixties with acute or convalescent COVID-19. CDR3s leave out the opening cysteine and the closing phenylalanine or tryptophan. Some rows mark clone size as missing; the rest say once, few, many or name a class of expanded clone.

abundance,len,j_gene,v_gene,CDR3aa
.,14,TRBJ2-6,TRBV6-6,ASTAGTGGRANVLT
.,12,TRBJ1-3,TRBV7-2,ASSPQGSGNTIY
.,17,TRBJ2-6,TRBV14,ASSQVGGVNYAGANVLT
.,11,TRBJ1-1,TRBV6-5,ASITGTGTEAF
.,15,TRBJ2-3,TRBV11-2,ASTNGGRGGQTDTQY
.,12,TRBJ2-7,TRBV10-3,AISAGQGSYEQY
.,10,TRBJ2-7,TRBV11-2,ASSRTGYEQY
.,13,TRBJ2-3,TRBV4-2,ASSQELAGIDTQY
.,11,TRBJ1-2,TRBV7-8,ASSLGGGDGYT
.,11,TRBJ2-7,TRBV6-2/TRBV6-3,ASSYGTEYEQY
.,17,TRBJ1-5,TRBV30,AWSRLSGGQFVLNQPQH
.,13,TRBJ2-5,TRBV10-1,ASREGGVTQETQY
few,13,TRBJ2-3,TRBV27,ASSLRPGATDTQY
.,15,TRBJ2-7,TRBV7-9,ASSLTVTGDLSYEQY
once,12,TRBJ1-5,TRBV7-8,ASSSLGGNQPQH
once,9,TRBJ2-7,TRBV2,ASKRYEQQY
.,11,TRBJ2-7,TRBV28,ASSRGGGYEQY
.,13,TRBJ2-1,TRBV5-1,ASSLEAGSYNEQF
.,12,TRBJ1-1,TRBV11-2,ASSTGMGNTEAF
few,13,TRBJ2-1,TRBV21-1,ASSKSRTSGNEQF
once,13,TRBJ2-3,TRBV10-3,AISESRRGPDTQY
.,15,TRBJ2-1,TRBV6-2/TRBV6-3,ASSYGVAGSSYNEQF
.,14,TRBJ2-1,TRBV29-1,SVVTSGAHSYNEQF
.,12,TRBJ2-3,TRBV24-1,ATSVASGADTQY
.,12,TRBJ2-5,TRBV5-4,ASSSRRAYETQY
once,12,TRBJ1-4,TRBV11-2,ASSLGGDNEKLF
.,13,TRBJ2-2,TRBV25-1,ASSGGTANTGELF
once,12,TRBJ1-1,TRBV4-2,ASSHQGMNTEAF
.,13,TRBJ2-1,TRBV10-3,AIKRDRGSYNEQF
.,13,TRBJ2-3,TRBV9,ASSDRLAGTDTQY
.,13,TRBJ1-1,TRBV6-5,ASSYSTRGGYEAF
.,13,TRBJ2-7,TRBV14,ASSHFQGLLYEQY
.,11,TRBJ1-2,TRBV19,ASSPQGLDGYT
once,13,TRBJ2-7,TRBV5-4,ASSSAGTGGYEQY
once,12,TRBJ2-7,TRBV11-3,ASSVTTGGGEQY
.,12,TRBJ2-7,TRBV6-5,ASRRDSVSYEQY